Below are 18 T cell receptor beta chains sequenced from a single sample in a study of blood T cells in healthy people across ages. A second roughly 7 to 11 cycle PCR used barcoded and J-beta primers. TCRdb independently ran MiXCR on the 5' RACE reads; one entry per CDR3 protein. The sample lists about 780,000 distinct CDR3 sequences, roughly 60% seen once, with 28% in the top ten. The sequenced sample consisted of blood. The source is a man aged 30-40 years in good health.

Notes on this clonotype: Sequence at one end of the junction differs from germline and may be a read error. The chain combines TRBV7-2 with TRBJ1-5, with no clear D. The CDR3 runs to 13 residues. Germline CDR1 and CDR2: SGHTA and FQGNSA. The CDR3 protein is CASSVATRRPQHF. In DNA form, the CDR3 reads TGTGCCAGCAGCGTAGCGACACGAAGGCCCCAGCATTTT.

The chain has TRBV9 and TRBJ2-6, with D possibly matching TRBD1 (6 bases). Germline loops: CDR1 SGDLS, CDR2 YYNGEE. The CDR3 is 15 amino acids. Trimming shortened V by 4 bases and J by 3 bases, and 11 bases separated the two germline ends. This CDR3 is CASSKGDGGANVLTF. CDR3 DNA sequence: TGTGCCAGCAGCAAGGGGGATGGTGGGGCCAACGTCCTGACTTTC.

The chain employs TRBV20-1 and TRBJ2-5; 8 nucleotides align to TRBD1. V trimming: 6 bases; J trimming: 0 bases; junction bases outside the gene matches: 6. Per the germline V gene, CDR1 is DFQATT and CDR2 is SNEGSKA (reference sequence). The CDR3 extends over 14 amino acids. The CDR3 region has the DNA TGCAGTGCCTTCCGGGACAGGAACCAAGAGACCCAGTACTTC. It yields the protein CSAFRDRNQETQYF.

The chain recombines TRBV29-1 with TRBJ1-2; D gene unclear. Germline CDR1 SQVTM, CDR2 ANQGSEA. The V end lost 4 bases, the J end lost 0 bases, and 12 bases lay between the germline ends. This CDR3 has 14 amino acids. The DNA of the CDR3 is TGCAGCGTTGTTTATTCTGACACTAACTATGGCTACACCTTC. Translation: CSVVYSDTNYGYTF.

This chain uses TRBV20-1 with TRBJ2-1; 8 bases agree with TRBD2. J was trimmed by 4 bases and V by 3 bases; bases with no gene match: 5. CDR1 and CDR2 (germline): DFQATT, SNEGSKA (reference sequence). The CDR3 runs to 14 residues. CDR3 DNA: TGCAGTGCTAGTCGCGGGGGGCGGTACAATGAGCAGTTCTTC. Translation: CSASRGGRYNEQFF.

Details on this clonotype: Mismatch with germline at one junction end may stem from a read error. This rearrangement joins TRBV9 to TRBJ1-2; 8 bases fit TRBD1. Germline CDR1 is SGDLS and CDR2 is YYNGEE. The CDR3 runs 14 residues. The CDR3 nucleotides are TGTGCCGGCAGCCTATCGGACAGGGACTATGGCTACACCTTC. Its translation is CAGSLSDRDYGYTF.

CDR3 bases: TGCAGCGTTGAGTACTTAGCAGGGGGCGAAAAACTGTTTTTT. Residues: CSVEYLAGGEKLFF. V is TRBV29-1 and J is TRBJ1-4; TRBD1 aligns across 8 bases. Germline V gene data show CDR1 as SQVTM and CDR2 as ANQGSEA. CDR3 size: 14 residues. The V gene end was trimmed by 3 bases and the J gene end by 8 bases; junction bases not matched to a gene: 8.

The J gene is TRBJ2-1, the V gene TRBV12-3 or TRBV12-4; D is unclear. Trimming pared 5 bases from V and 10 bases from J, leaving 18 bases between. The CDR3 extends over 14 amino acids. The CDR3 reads CASSPLPESYEQFF. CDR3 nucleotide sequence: TGTGCCAGCAGTCCCCTCCCAGAATCCTACGAGCAGTTCTTC.

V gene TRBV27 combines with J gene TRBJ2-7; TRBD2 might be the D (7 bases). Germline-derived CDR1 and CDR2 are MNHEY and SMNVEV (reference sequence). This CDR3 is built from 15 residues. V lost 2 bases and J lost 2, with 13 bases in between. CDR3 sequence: CASSLQGRDTYEQYF. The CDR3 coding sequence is TGTGCCAGCAGTTTACAGGGGAGGGACACCTACGAGCAGTACTTC.

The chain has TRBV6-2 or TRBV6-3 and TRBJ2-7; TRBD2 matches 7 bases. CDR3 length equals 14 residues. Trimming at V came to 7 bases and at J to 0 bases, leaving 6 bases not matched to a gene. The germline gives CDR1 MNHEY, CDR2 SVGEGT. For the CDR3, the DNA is TGTGCCAGCATGCTAGCGGATTACTCCTACGAGCAGTACTTC. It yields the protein CASMLADYSYEQYF.

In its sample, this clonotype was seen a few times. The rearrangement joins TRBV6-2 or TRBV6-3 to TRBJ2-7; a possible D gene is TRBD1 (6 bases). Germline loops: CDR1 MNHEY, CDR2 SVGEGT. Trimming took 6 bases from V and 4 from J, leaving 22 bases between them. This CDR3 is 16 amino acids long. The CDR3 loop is CASRPSGGDRLYEQYF. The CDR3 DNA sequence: TGTGCCAGCAGACCCTCGGGCGGAGACAGGCTTTACGAGCAGTACTTC.

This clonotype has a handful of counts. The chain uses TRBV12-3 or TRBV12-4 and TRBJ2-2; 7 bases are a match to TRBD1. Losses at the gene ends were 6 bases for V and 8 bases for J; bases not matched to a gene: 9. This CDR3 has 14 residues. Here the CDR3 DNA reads TGTGCCAGCAGAGCAAAGGGGGCGTCGGGGGAGCTGTTTTTT. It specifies CASRAKGASGELFF.

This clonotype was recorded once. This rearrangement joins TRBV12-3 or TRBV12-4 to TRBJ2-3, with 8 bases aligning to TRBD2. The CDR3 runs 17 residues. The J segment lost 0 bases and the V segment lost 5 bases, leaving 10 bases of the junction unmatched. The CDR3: CASSPFAGGSSTDTQYF. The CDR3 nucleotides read TGTGCCAGCAGTCCCTTTGCGGGGGGCTCTAGCACAGATACGCAGTATTTT.

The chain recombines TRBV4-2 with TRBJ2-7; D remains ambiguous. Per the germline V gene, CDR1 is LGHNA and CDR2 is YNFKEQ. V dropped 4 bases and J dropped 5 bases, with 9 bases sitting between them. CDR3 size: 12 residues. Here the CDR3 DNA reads TGTGCCAGCAGCCCTAGTTTACACGAGCAGTACTTC. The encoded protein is CASSPSLHEQYF.

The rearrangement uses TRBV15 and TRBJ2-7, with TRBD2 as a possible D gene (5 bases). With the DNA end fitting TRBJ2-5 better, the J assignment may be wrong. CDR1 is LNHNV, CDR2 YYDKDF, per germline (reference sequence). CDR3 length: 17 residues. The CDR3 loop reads CATSRDKSGTEGRTQYF. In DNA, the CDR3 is TGTGCCACCAGCAGAGATAAAAGCGGAACAGAGGGTAGGACCCAGTACTTC.

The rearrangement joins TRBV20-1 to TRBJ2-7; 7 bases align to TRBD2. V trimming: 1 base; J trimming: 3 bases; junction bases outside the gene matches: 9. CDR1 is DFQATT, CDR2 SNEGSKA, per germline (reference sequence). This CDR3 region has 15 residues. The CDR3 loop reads CSARALRGSGYEQYF. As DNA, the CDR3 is TGCAGTGCTAGAGCGTTGCGGGGGTCGGGCTACGAGCAGTACTTC.

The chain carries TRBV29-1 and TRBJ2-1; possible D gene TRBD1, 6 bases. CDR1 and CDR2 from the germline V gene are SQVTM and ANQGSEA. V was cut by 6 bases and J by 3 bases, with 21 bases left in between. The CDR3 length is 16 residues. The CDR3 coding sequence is TGCAGCGTGGAAACCTTCTCAGGGGACAACTACAATGAGCAGTTCTTC. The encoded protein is CSVETFSGDNYNEQFF.

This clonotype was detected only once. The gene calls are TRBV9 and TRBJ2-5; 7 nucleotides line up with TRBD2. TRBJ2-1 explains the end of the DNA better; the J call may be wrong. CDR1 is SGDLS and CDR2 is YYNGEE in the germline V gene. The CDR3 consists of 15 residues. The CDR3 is CASSPQTGGGETQFF. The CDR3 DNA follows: TGTGCCAGCAGTCCCCAAACGGGGGGAGGGGAGACCCAGTTCTTC.